This is a list of T cell receptor beta chains from one sample in a study of shared clonotypes between healthy human individuals. Sequencing was performed with immunoSEQ multiplex PCR; in TCRdb, only in-frame clones are kept and a portion is missing. The sample carries roughly 680,000 clones, just under 75% recorded once. The sequencing input was memory CD4+ T cells sorted from blood. Every receptor here comes from a woman in her twenties or thirties in good health. CDR3s leave out the opening cysteine and the closing phenylalanine or tryptophan.

TRBJ1-2 | TRBV10-3 | AIRTHDRDGYT
TRBJ2-3 | TRBV2 | ASSAGTTTDTQY
TRBJ1-2 | TRBV6-4 | ASSTGTGYGYT
TRBJ2-1 | TRBV5-4 | ASSLAQGTYNEQF
TRBJ2-5 | TRBV5-1 | ASSSYSGEAETQY
TRBJ2-7 | TRBV14 | ASSRTSGRNGEQY
TRBJ2-7 | TRBV5-1 | ASSPGRNEQY
TRBJ2-7 | TRBV5-1 | ASSETRLAGGYEQY
TRBJ2-2 | TRBV7-2 | ASSSSMLAGRSGELF
TRBJ2-7 | TRBV5-1 | ASSSTGPSEQY
TRBJ2-6 | TRBV19 | ASSTIQGSGANVLT
TRBJ1-2 | TRBV5-8 | ASSLDDRGGYT
TRBJ1-3 | TRBV18 | ASSPEAGNTIY
TRBJ2-3 | TRBV4-2 | ASSQDTGLATDTQY
TRBJ1-2 | TRBV4-1 | ASSQGQGGTHYGYT
TRBJ1-3 | TRBV5-1 | ASSLWAGGSSGNTIY
TRBJ1-1 | TRBV5-6 | ASSLVTGQGLNTEAF
TRBJ2-7 | TRBV11-2 | ASSPQAHTSGSTNEQY
TRBJ2-3 | TRBV20-1 | RTGSTDTQY
TRBJ2-1 | TRBV20-1 | SVAGDNEQF
TRBJ1-1 | TRBV2 | ASSLNRDTEAF
TRBJ2-5 | TRBV5-6 | ASSLSGLAGEETQY
TRBJ2-6 | TRBV2 | ASRRGVTGANVLT
TRBJ1-1 | TRBV28 | ASSSGTPNTEAF
TRBJ2-2 | TRBV28 | ASSDILGSGELF
TRBJ1-3 | TRBV19 | ASTTGGFSGNTIY
TRBJ2-5 | TRBV10-3 | AISVGTSVGETQY
TRBJ2-3 | TRBV25-1 | ASSDENGLSGGTDTQY
TRBJ2-1 | TRBV11-3 | ASSWALGEQF
TRBJ2-3 | TRBV7-6 | ASSFRASGRGGTDTQY
TRBJ2-3 | TRBV11-3 | ASSPTVAPGGVGTQY
TRBJ1-4 | TRBV7-2 | ASSLIQGASEKLF
TRBJ2-5 | TRBV27 | ASSPPGGETQY
TRBJ2-1 | TRBV7-2 | ASSHPLWRGAEEQF
TRBJ2-5 | TRBV7-9 | ASSTSSTSGKEETQY
TRBJ1-2 | TRBV25-1 | ASSEAHRLTSGYT
TRBJ2-1 | TRBV19 | ASGGGRASHNEQF
TRBJ1-6 | TRBV28 | ASSWGLYNSPLH
TRBJ2-7 | TRBV15 | ATSRSGYEQY
TRBJ1-5 | TRBV6-1 | ASSVSVQQPQH
TRBJ1-2 | TRBV27 | ASSSRDSSRGGYT
TRBJ2-1 | TRBV6-4 | ASSVLAGGKNEQF
TRBJ1-1 | TRBV28 | ASSLPTGTSAF
TRBJ1-1 | TRBV5-1 | ASSLGDLQATEAF
TRBJ2-3 | TRBV5-1 | ASSRGGSTDTQY
TRBJ2-1 | TRBV7-3 | ASSPAGVSSEQF
TRBJ2-1 | TRBV27 | ASSFRGEQF
TRBJ2-1 | TRBV29-1 | SGKTRSSYNEQF
TRBJ1-3 | TRBV18 | ASSPSRSGNTIY
TRBJ1-1 | TRBV19 | ASSPQGNKNTEAF
TRBJ1-5 | TRBV21-1 | ASVGGVPIKPQH
TRBJ1-5 | TRBV19 | ASSIWGTSNQPQH
TRBJ2-1 | TRBV19 | ASSMQLAGYNEQF
TRBJ1-4 | TRBV27 | ASSRTGRFREKLF